This TCR beta chain originates from a study of monozygotic twins with inflammatory bowel disease. TCRdb re-called the 5' RACE reads and gives one entry per CDR3 protein, without DNA. The table gives under 350,000 distinct CDR3 sequences; the top ten clones make up less than 6.5% of it. The CDR3 has 14 residues. CDR1 is SGHRS and CDR2 is YFSETQ in the germline V gene. This TCR derives from a human donor with ulcerative colitis or Crohn's disease, or a healthy co-twin of an affected twin (not recorded which). The V call is TRBV5-1, the J call TRBJ2-7; checking the TCRdb D call of TRBD1 is not possible without DNA. Sequencing was carried out using blood. The CDR3 spells CASSPSRDRGEQYF. The complete variable domain, with remaining parts taken from reference TRBV5-1 and TRBJ2-7, reads KAGVTQTPRYLIKTRGQQVTLSCSPISGHRSVSWYQQTPGQGLQFLFEYFSETQRNKGNFPGRFSGRQFSNSRSEMNVSTLELGDSALYLCASSPSRDRGEQYFGPGTRLTVT.